The source of this T cell receptor (beta chain) is a study of T cell clones after liver transplantation. Study details: As an antigen-independent comparator, third-party-reactive TCRbeta sequences came from pre-transplant mixed lymphocyte reactions. Overall study results and limits: Graft donor-reactive T cells possibly entered the graft instead of undergoing deletion. In a couple of subjects, few donor cells limited the measurable donor-reactive repertoire.

Some clones are missing from TCRdb's copy, which holds only in-frame ones; the method was immunoSEQ multiplex PCR. Counted here are tens of thousands of clones, about nine tenths occurring once; the ten biggest clones make up 2% to 3%. This clone was found a few times. No antigen is known for it. Trimming removed 7 bases at V and 5 bases at J, with 12 bases between. This CDR3 region has 13 residues. CDR1 is MNHNS and CDR2 is SASEGT in the germline V gene. The specimen was CD4+ T cells from blood, collected before liver transplant. V is TRBV6-1 and J is TRBJ2-1; D remains unclear. The TCR originated in a human donor who received a liver transplant. DNA of the CDR3: TGTGCCAGCACCGAACGAAAAAACAATGAGCAGTTCTTC. As protein: CASTERKNNEQFF.